This T cell receptor (beta chain) was retrieved from a study of T-cell reconstitution after alpha-beta-depleted transplantation in children. This clonotype came up many times. Its target is not known. The CDR3 consists of 12 residues. With 0 bases removed from V and 8 bases from J, the gap between germline ends came to 5 bases. Germline CDR1 MGHRA, CDR2 YSYEKL. Preparation of the TCRbeta library used unique molecular identifiers. TCRdb redid the calling of the PCR reads with MiXCR, one entry per CDR3 protein. The table shows hundreds of thousands of distinct CDR3 sequences, with less than 15% occurring only once. General study results and limits: A year had passed since transplant, and T-cell counts and diversity by then came mostly from newly produced T cells. About two months after transplant, alpha-beta T cells reportedly came from several hundred expanded graft clones.

This chain uses TRBV4-1 with TRBJ2-4; D gene unclear. This clonotype was sampled from a girl between 2 and 10 years old with congenital amegakaryocytic thrombocytopenia, due to receive a stem cell transplant. The source was PBMCs, collected before TCRalphabeta/CD19-depleted stem cell transplant. Here the CDR3 reads CASSQDFYIQYF. The CDR3 DNA follows: TGCGCCAGCAGCCAAGATTTTTACATTCAGTACTTC.